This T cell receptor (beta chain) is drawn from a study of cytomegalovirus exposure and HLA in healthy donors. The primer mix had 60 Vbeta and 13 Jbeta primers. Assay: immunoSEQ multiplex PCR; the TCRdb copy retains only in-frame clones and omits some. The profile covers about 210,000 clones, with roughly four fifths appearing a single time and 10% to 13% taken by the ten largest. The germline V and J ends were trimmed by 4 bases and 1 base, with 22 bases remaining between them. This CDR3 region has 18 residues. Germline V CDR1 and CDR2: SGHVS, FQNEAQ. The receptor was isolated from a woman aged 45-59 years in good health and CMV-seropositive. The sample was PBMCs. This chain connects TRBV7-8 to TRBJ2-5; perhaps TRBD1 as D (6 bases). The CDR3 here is CASSWATPGQHSQETQYF. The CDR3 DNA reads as TGTGCCAGCAGCTGGGCCACCCCCGGACAGCACAGCCAAGAGACCCAGTACTTC.